This TCR beta chain was captured in a study of blood T cells in healthy people across ages. Study-wide context: Template switching picked up about one barcoded beta molecule for each two T cells. Study-wide points: The donors' CMV status was not determined, possibly confounding changes in expanded clonotypes.

This clonotype was observed a handful of times. The antigen is not known. Together with a sample-barcoded 5' primer, a J-beta primer mix was included in a second PCR lasting about 6 to 12 cycles. TCRdb redid the calling of the 5' RACE reads with MiXCR, one entry per CDR3 protein. Of about 1.8 million distinct CDR3 sequences listed, about 50% are singletons. No fewer than 6 micrograms of total RNA were isolated from every sample. CDR1 is SGHRS, CDR2 YFSETQ, per germline. There are 15 residues in the CDR3. Trimming removed 0 bases from V and 7 bases from J; junction bases left unmatched: 9. Input material: blood. This rearrangement joins TRBV5-1 to TRBJ2-5; 7 bases map to TRBD1. The receptor was isolated from a woman in her forties in good health. CDR3 sequence (DNA): TGCGCCAGCAGCTTGGTGGGACAGAGAAGATGGACCCAGTACTTC. This codes for CASSLVGQRRWTQYF.